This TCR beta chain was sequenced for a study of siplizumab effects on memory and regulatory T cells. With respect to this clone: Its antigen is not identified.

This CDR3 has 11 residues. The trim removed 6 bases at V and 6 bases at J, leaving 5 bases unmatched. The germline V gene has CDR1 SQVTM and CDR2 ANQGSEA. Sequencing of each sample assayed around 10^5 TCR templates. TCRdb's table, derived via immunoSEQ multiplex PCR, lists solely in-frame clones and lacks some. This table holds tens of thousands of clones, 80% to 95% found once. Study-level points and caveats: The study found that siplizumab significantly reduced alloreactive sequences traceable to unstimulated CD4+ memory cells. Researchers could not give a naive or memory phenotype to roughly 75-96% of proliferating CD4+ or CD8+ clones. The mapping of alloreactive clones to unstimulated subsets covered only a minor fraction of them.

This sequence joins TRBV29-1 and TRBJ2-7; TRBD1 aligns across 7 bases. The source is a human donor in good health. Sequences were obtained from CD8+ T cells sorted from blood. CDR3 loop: CSVQQGFEQYF. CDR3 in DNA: TGCAGCGTACAACAGGGGTTCGAGCAGTACTTC.